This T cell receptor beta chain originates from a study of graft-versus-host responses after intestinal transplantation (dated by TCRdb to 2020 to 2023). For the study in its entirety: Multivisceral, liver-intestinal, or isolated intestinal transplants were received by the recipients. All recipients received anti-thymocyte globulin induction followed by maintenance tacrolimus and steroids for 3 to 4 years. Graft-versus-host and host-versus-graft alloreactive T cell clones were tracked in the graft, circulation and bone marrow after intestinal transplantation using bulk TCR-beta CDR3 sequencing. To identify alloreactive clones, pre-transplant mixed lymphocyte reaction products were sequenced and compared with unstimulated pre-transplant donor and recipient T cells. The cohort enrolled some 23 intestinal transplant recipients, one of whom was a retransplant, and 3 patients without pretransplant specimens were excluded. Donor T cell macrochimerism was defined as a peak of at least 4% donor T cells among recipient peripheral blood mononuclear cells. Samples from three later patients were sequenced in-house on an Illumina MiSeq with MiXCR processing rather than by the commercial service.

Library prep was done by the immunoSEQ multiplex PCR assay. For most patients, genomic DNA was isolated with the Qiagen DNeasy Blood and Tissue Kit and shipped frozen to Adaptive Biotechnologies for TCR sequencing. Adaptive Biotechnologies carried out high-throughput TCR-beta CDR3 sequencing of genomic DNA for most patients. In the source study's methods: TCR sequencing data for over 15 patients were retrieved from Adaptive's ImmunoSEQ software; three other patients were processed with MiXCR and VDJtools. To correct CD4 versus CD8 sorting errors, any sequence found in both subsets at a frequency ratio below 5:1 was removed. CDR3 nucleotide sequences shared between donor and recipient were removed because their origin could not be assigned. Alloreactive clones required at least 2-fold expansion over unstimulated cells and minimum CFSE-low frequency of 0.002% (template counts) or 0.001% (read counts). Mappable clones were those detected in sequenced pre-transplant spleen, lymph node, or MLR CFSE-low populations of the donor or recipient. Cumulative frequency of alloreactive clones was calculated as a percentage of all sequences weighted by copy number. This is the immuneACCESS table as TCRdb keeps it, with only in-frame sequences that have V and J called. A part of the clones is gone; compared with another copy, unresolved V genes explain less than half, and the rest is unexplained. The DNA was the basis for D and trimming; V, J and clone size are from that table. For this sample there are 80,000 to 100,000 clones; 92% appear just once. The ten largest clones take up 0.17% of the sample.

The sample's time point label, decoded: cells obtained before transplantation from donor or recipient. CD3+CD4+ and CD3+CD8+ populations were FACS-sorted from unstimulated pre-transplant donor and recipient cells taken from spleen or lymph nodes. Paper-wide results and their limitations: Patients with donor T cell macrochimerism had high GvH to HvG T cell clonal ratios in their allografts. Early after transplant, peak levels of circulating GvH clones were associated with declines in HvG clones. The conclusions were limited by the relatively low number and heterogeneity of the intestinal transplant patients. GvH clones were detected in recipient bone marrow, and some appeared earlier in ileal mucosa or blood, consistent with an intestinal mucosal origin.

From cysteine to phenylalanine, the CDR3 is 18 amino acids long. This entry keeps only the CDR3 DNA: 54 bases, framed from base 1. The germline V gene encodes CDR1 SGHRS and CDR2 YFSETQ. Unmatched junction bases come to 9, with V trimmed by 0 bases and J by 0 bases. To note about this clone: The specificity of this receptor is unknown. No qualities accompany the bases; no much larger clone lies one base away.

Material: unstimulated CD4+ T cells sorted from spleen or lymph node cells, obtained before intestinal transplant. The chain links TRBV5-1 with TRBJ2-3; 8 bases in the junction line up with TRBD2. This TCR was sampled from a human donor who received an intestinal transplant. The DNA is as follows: TGCGCCAGCAGCTTGGTCAGGTTGTTAGCGGGAAGCACAGATACGCAGTATTTT. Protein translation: CASSLVRLLAGSTDTQYF.